The 32 T cell receptor beta chains reported below all come from one sample, sequenced in a study of monozygotic twins with inflammatory bowel disease. TCRdb re-called the 5' RACE reads; one entry per CDR3 protein, DNA not given. The sample includes approximately 300,000 distinct CDR3 sequences. What was sequenced was blood. All receptors come from a human donor with ulcerative colitis or Crohn's disease, or a healthy co-twin of an affected twin (not recorded which).

The rearrangement joins TRBV29-1 to TRBJ1-5; TCRdb's D gene call, TRBD1, goes unchecked for lack of DNA. CDR1 and CDR2 (germline): SQVTM, ANQGSEA. The CDR3 runs to 14 residues. This chain's CDR3 is CSAWTGGINQPQHF.

V gene TRBV5-6 combines with J gene TRBJ1-5; TCRdb designates TRBD1, a call that cannot be tested without DNA. From germline, CDR1 is SGHDT and CDR2 YYEEEE. The CDR3 spans 17 residues. CDR3 protein: CASSRTGGRGKDQPQHF.

V and J are TRBV19 and TRBJ1-5. This CDR3 is 13 amino acids long. CDR1 is LNHDA, CDR2 SQIVND, per germline (reference sequence). CDR3 protein: CASKGWGNQPQHF.

The V and J genes are TRBV6-6 and TRBJ2-1; TCRdb gives TRBD1 as the D gene, but with no DNA this cannot be confirmed. Germline V lookup: CDR1 MNHNY, CDR2 SVGAGI (reference sequence). The CDR3 contains 14 residues. The CDR3 region is CASSYGHLRDEQFF.

The genes are TRBV6-5 and TRBJ2-7; TCRdb outputs TRBD1, but without DNA this stays unchecked. Germline-derived CDR1 and CDR2 are MNHEY and SVGAGI. The length of the CDR3 is 12 residues. CDR3 in amino acids: CASLGAYNEQYF.

The CDR3 sequence is CATSSGRGRITDTQYF. The chain recombines TRBV15 with TRBJ2-3; TCRdb reports TRBD1, a call that lacks DNA to check it against. The CDR3 is 16 residues long. Per the germline V gene, CDR1 is LNHNV and CDR2 is YYDKDF (reference sequence).

The V and J genes are TRBV20-1 and TRBJ1-2; with no DNA, the TCRdb D assignment of TRBD1 cannot be verified. Germline V gene data show CDR1 as DFQATT and CDR2 as SNEGSKA (reference sequence). The CDR3 length is 13 residues. This chain's CDR3 is CSASISSPLDFTF.

The chain has TRBV4-3 and TRBJ1-4. Germline lookup yields CDR1 LGHNA and CDR2 YSLEER. This CDR3 is 15 amino acids long. CDR3 in amino acids: CASSQEQATNEKLFF.

The chain uses TRBV20-1 and TRBJ2-3; the D call from TCRdb, TRBD2, cannot be confirmed without DNA. CDR3 length: 16 residues. Germline-derived CDR1 and CDR2 are DFQATT and SNEGSKA (reference sequence). CDR3 region: CSARSTGGGGTDTQYF.

The chain recombines TRBV7-3 with TRBJ2-2. The CDR3 runs to 15 residues. The germline V gene encodes CDR1 SGHTA and CDR2 FQGTGA. CDR3 protein: CASSPEPADTGELFF.

The chain carries TRBV5-1 and TRBJ2-5; without DNA, the TCRdb call of TRBD2 cannot be checked. The CDR3 loop spans 15 amino acids. CDR1 SGHRS and CDR2 YFSETQ come from the germline V gene. The CDR3 here is CASSLFSGGQETQYF.

The rearrangement links TRBV12-3 or TRBV12-4 to TRBJ2-5; absent DNA, TCRdb's TRBD2 call cannot be checked. CDR3 length equals 13 residues. CDR3 sequence reads: CASSLRLQETQYF.

J is TRBJ2-1 and V is TRBV15. The CDR3 sequence is 15 residues long. Germline V CDR1 and CDR2: LNHNV, YYDKDF (reference sequence). The CDR3 spells CATGIHLGPYNEQFF.

J is TRBJ2-7 and V is TRBV5-1. Germline V CDR1 and CDR2: SGHRS, YFSETQ. The CDR3 consists of 14 residues. The chain's CDR3 is CASSFSTQSYEQYF. The whole variable domain, filled in from reference TRBV5-1 and TRBJ2-7, reads KAGVTQTPRYLIKTRGQQVTLSCSPISGHRSVSWYQQTPGQGLQFLFEYFSETQRNKGNFPGRFSGRQFSNSRSEMNVSTLELGDSALYLCASSFSTQSYEQYFGPGTRLTVT.

The gene calls are TRBV11-2 and TRBJ2-5; TCRdb proposes TRBD1, but this gene call is untestable without DNA. This CDR3 spans 18 amino acids. Germline assignment: CDR1 SGHAT and CDR2 FQNNGV. CDR3 sequence reads: CASSLDSPGGRASLAQYF.

CDR3 loop: CASSYWDSYNEQFF. This chain connects TRBV6-2 or TRBV6-3 to TRBJ2-1. From germline, CDR1 is MNHEY and CDR2 SVGEGT. The CDR3 extends over 14 amino acids.

This chain connects TRBV12-3 or TRBV12-4 to TRBJ2-3. The CDR3 contains 12 residues. The CDR3 reads CASTRRTETQYF.

V usage is TRBV30 and J usage is TRBJ1-1; TCRdb gives TRBD1 as the D gene, but with no DNA this cannot be confirmed. Per germline, CDR1 GTSNPN and CDR2 SVGIG (reference sequence). CDR3 size: 13 residues. The CDR3 reads CAWTRGLNTEAFF.

The chain is built from TRBV4-3 and TRBJ1-6. The CDR3 contains 12 residues. From germline, CDR1 is LGHNA and CDR2 YSLEER. CDR3 loop: CASRYGRSPLHF.

V gene TRBV11-3 combines with J gene TRBJ2-2; TCRdb calls TRBD1, which cannot be checked without DNA. There are 15 residues in the CDR3. The germline CDR1 and CDR2 sequences are SGHNT and YENEEA. Here the CDR3 reads CASRTGTGGAGELFF.

V is TRBV4-3 and J is TRBJ2-7; the TCRdb call, TRBD1, lacks DNA for checking. The CDR3 spans 15 residues. CDR1 and CDR2 from the germline V gene are LGHNA and YSLEER. The CDR3 sequence is CASSLSLDPKDEQYF.

The rearrangement joins TRBV11-2 to TRBJ2-2; absent DNA, TCRdb's TRBD2 call cannot be checked. Germline V gene sequence: CDR1 SGHAT, CDR2 FQNNGV. CDR3 size: 17 residues. The CDR3 spells CASRLQLAGGVTGELFF.

This chain links TRBV18 with TRBJ1-6; TCRdb selects TRBD1, and the lack of DNA leaves this call unchecked. The V gene's germline CDR1 is KGHSH and CDR2 LQKENI. CDR3 length: 18 residues. The CDR3 protein is CASSPVSSVQGHNSPLHF. The entire variable domain, with the rest obtained from reference TRBV18 and TRBJ1-6, is as follows: NAGVMQNPRHLVRRRGQEARLRCSPMKGHSHVYWYRQLPEEGLKFMVYLQKENIIDESGMPKERFSAEFPKEGPSILRIQQVVRGDSAAYFCASSPVSSVQGHNSPLHFGNGTRLTVT.

This chain uses TRBV20-1 with TRBJ2-1; TCRdb outputs TRBD1, but without DNA this stays unchecked. The CDR3 totals 17 residues. CDR1 is DFQATT and CDR2 is SNEGSKA in the germline V gene (reference sequence). The CDR3 here is CSARVPLGRNSYNEQFF.

The chain is built from TRBV9 and TRBJ2-1. The CDR3 consists of 14 residues. Germline V gives CDR1 SGDLS, CDR2 YYNGEE. The CDR3 here is CASTATLVGNEQFF.

This chain joins TRBV7-2 and TRBJ2-5; as DNA is missing, the TRBD2 call by TCRdb cannot be tested. The CDR3 extends over 16 amino acids. Germline V CDR1 and CDR2: SGHTA, FQGNSA. The CDR3: CASSERRGGLWETQYF.

V and J are TRBV15 and TRBJ1-2; the TCRdb call, TRBD1, lacks DNA for checking. Germline CDR1 reads LNHNV; CDR2 reads YYDKDF (reference sequence). CDR3 length: 14 residues. CDR3 residues: CATSDTGGHYGYTF.

The chain joins TRBV7-8 to TRBJ2-6. The CDR3 runs 15 residues. Germline V gene lookup returns CDR1 SGHVS and CDR2 FQNEAQ. CDR3 sequence reads: CASSPRTSGANVLTF.

This rearrangement joins TRBV21-1 to TRBJ2-7; TCRdb reports TRBD2, a call that lacks DNA to check it against. TRBV21-1 is a pseudogene locus. CDR3 length: 15 amino acids. CDR3 region: CASSNPPTSGRGQYF.

The V gene is TRBV5-4, the J gene TRBJ2-3; lacking DNA, the TRBD2 call made by TCRdb goes unchecked. The CDR3 has 15 residues. CDR1 SGHNT and CDR2 YYREEE come from the germline V gene (reference sequence). The chain's CDR3 is CASSEDGPSTDTQYF. Full variable domain (outside the CDR3, taken from reference TRBV5-4 and TRBJ2-3): ETGVTQSPTHLIKTRGQQVTLRCSSQSGHNTVSWYQQALGQGPQFIFQYYREEENGRGNFPPRFSGLQFPNYSSELNVNALELDDSALYLCASSEDGPSTDTQYFGPGTRLTVL.

This chain connects TRBV27 to TRBJ2-2; TCRdb's D gene call, TRBD1, goes unchecked for lack of DNA. The CDR3 runs 14 residues. Germline V gene data show CDR1 as MNHEY and CDR2 as SMNVEV (reference sequence). The CDR3 loop reads CASSPLALPGELFF.

The V and J genes are TRBV20-1 and TRBJ2-7; the D call from TCRdb, TRBD1, cannot be confirmed without DNA. Per the germline V gene, CDR1 is DFQATT and CDR2 is SNEGSKA (reference sequence). The CDR3 consists of 15 residues. The CDR3: CSAPPRSGGLYEQYF.